This T cell receptor beta chain was observed in a study of spatial heterogeneity in lung cancer (dated by TCRdb to between 2018 and 2021). At the level of the whole study: The donors were more than 65 patients from the lung TRACERx cohort who had early-stage, untreated non-small cell lung cancer. Nonsynonymous mutation counts, determined by whole-exome sequencing of tumor tissue, were related to features of the TCR repertoire. Follow-up PBMC samples were sequenced whenever available, with the median time to follow-up being around 2 years after resection. In the raw uncorrected reads, each unique combination of TCR and UMI appeared more than ten times on average. In non-small cell lung cancer, the study made a quantitative comparison of TCR alpha and beta repertoires among multiple tumor regions, matched nontumor lung and blood. At surgery, some 200 tumor regions, 64 matched nontumor lung samples and 45 to 60 PBMC samples were TCR-sequenced for both alpha and beta chains. Beta-chain transcripts were consistently detected in greater numbers than alpha-chain transcripts, which likely reflected higher beta-chain transcript abundance. The full study reports these points: Comparisons of baseline and follow-up blood repertoires included only 14 patients. Confirming at a functional level the hypothesis that regional TCRs recognize regional mutations was considered to require additional single-cell paired TCR alpha and beta sequencing. Ubiquitous expanded tumor TCRs were detected in blood more often at tumor resection than at routine follow-up.

The time point label, read with the paper, signifies: blood at routine non-recurrence follow-up after resection. Without any cell sorting, TCR sequencing was performed on whole RNA extracted either from tumor and nontumor lung tissue or from cryopreserved PBMC samples. A patient was chosen for TCR sequencing only when enough RNA was available from at least two tumor regions. Reading the germline V gene gives CDR1 SGHDT and CDR2 YYEEEE. Its CDR3 holds 15 amino acids, cysteine through phenylalanine. The DNA shown is the 45-base CDR3, in frame from base 1. Relative to germline, V is 9 bases shorter and J is 3 bases shorter, with 20 bases between their ends. In regard to this clonotype: This receptor's antigen is unknown. Nothing much larger sits one base from this clone, and base qualities are not available.

The protocol used for the library was 5' RACE. Sequencing used a NextSeq 500. The TCR library protocol attached a unique molecular identifier to each TCR cDNA molecule to allow correction of PCR and sequencing errors. The original pipeline was this. TCR identification, UMI-based error correction and CDR3 extraction were all carried out with Decombinator tools. Expanded TCRs were defined as those above a frequency of 2 per 1,000, corresponding to the top 1% of the tumor frequency distribution. Rényi diversity was computed with the R vegan package after subsampling each repertoire 100 times to 5,000 TCRs. CDR3 similarity networks were constructed using string-kernel similarity of amino acid triplets, with links drawn between CDR3s whose pairwise similarity was above 0.82. The raw public reads went through TCRdb reprocessing: fastp at Q25, MiXCR clone calling, in-frame beta chains kept. Here each entry gathers all rows of one CDR3 protein and keeps the most common genes and DNA. None of the V and J calls come from the authors' own analysis; TCRdb made them. The sample data list about 94,000 distinct CDR3 sequences, and roughly a fifth of these were observed just once. The ten largest clones take up around a fifth of the sample.

The rearranged chain carries TRBV5-6 and TRBJ2-3; the D gene could be TRBD1 or TRBD2, each one agreeing over 5 bases. The material was PBMCs, obtained at follow-up. The clonotype comes from a male donor with early-stage non-small cell lung cancer. The DNA sequence is TGTGCCACCTCCCCCCTTGAGGGGTCTACAGATACGCAGTATTTT. Its protein reads: CATSPLEGSTDTQYF.